This T cell receptor (beta chain) was profiled in a study of cytomegalovirus exposure and HLA in healthy donors. Study-wide results and caveats: The listing of roughly 160 TCR beta chains classed them as cytomegalovirus-associated.

Donors came from a validation cohort of about 110 subjects, distinct from the first 666-subject cohort. The ends lost 6 bases at V and 6 bases at J; junction bases unmatched: 11. Germline assignment: CDR1 SNHLY and CDR2 FYNNEI. The CDR3 length is 16 residues. Assay used: immunoSEQ multiplex PCR; TCRdb lists only in-frame clones, some missing. The sample has 130,000 to 150,000 clones, about 91% seen once. With respect to this clone: Its cognate antigen is unknown.

This receptor was taken from a man between 18 and 35 years old in good health and CMV-seropositive. The sequenced material came from PBMCs. V and J are TRBV2 and TRBJ2-2, with 9 bases lining up with TRBD1. CDR3 bases: TGTGCCAGCAGACGACAGGGGGTAAGGAGTGCCGGGGAGCTGTTTTTT. Its translation: CASRRQGVRSAGELFF.